This TCR beta chain stems from a study of T cell clones after liver transplantation. Unstimulated PBMCs were sorted into CD3+CD4+ and CD3+CD8+ populations. Sequencing used immunoSEQ multiplex PCR; TCRdb keeps in-frame clones, though not all of them. Counted here are over 90,000 clones, roughly four fifths occurring once; the ten biggest clones make up roughly 3.1%. The sequencing used CD4+ T cells from blood, collected around 49 months after liver transplant. This TCR was sampled from a human patient who received a liver transplant. Part of the T cells may come from the graft donor.

The CDR3 DNA is TGTGCCAGCTCACCAGGACAGCAGGTGGGTGAGCAGTTCTTC. As protein: CASSPGQQVGEQFF. This chain uses TRBV18 with TRBJ2-1, with a weak D call TRBD1 (6 bases). The CDR3 length is 14 residues. From germline, CDR1 is KGHSH and CDR2 LQKENI. The V gene lost 2 bases and the J gene lost 9 bases, with 14 bases spanning the gap.